This T cell receptor (beta chain) was recorded in a study of blood T cell repertoires in COVID-19. Source study methods: Estimates of nucleated cell counts were drawn from the amplification of reference gene primers. Measured with immunoSEQ multiplex PCR; TCRdb has only the in-frame clones, and not every one. V, J and clone size derive from that table, while D and trimming were established from the DNA sequence. This sample carries about 88,000 clones, 88% of them seen once, and the ten largest clones take about 2.9%. The source is a woman of 80 years or more with acute or convalescent COVID-19. The sequencing input was peripheral blood.

This CDR3 reads CASSFSGSRATDTQYF. In DNA, the CDR3 is TGTGCCAGCAGCTTTAGTGGGAGTAGGGCCACAGATACGCAGTATTTT. V gene TRBV7-2 combines with J gene TRBJ2-3; TRBD2 is a possible D gene (5 bases). Trimming took off 3 bases at V and 2 bases at J, with 15 bases between the two ends. There are 16 residues in the CDR3. Germline V CDR1 and CDR2: SGHTA, FQGNSA.